Below, 18 T cell receptor beta chains from the same sample are listed, as sequenced in a study of blood T cell repertoires in COVID-19. TCRdb's copy holds only in-frame clones and misses some; the assay was immunoSEQ multiplex PCR. The data hold roughly 150,000 clones, with around 80% observed a single time. Sample: PBMCs or T cells enriched from blood (not recorded which). These receptor sequences come from a man between 65 and 85 years old who had been exposed to COVID-19.

Concerning this clone itself: One end of the junction varies from germline; a read error may be responsible. The chain combines TRBV12-3 or TRBV12-4 with TRBJ2-3; 7 bases are shared with TRBD2. The CDR3 has 13 amino acids. The CDR3, as DNA: TGTGCCAGCAGTCTAGCGGCCACAGATACGCAGTATTTT. Protein: CASSLAATDTQYF.

The chain combines TRBV15 with TRBJ1-1, with D tentatively TRBD1 (5 bases). Between the trimmed V and J ends, which lost 5 bases and 2 bases, there was a span of 15 bases. Germline V gene sequence: CDR1 LNHNV, CDR2 YYDKDF (reference sequence). CDR3 size: 15 residues. The CDR3 DNA reads TGTGCCACCAGCGTCCGCCGCGGGGCTAACACTGAAGCTTTCTTT. Translated: CATSVRRGANTEAFF.

The chain recombines TRBV6-2 or TRBV6-3 with TRBJ1-5; possible D gene TRBD1, 5 bases. V dropped 5 bases and J dropped 4 bases, with 15 bases sitting between them. The germline V gene encodes CDR1 MNHEY and CDR2 SVGEGT. The CDR3 consists of 15 residues. The CDR3 here is CASSNTGSVNQPQHF. In DNA form, the CDR3 reads TGTGCCAGCAGTAACACAGGCAGCGTAAATCAGCCCCAGCATTTT.

This chain uses TRBV19 with TRBJ2-7; 7 positions agree with TRBD1. The V segment lost 5 bases and the J segment 6 bases; nucleotides outside the gene matches: 10. Germline V lookup: CDR1 LNHDA, CDR2 SQIVND (reference sequence). The CDR3 spans 14 residues. CDR3 DNA: TGTGCCAGTAGTGCCGGGACAGTTCTAGGCGAGCAGTACTTC. Amino acid sequence: CASSAGTVLGEQYF.

The chain recombines TRBV27 with TRBJ1-1, with TRBD1 as a possible D gene (5 bases). Deletions cut 1 base from V and 1 base from J, with 13 bases between. Germline CDR1 MNHEY, CDR2 SMNVEV (reference sequence). This CDR3 region has 16 residues. CDR3 in DNA: TGTGCCAGCAGTTTATTAGGAGGGACGACGAACACTGAAGCTTTCTTT. It codes for CASSLLGGTTNTEAFF.

The rearrangement links TRBV2 to TRBJ2-1, with TRBD1 matching over 7 bases. CDR1 is SNHLY and CDR2 is FYNNEI in the germline V gene. J was trimmed by 5 bases and V by 10 bases; bases with no gene match: 29. The CDR3 is 20 residues long. The chain's CDR3 is CANRSWLRDSKTSKNNEQFF. In DNA, the CDR3 is TGTGCCAACCGATCATGGCTTCGGGACAGCAAGACATCCAAAAACAATGAGCAGTTCTTC.

The V call is TRBV7-6, the J call TRBJ2-5, with 7 nucleotides matching TRBD1. The CDR3 contains 14 residues. CDR1 SGHVS and CDR2 FNYEAQ come from the germline V gene. Unmatched junction bases numbered 7, after V lost 4 bases and J lost 5 bases. CDR3 region: CASSSYRGSETQYF. The CDR3 coding sequence is TGTGCCAGCAGCTCTTACAGGGGATCGGAGACCCAGTACTTC. The full variable domain, rest sourced from reference TRBV7-6 and TRBJ2-5, is GAGVSQSPRYKVTKRGQDVALRCDPISGHVSLYWYRQALGQGPEFLTYFNYEAQQDKSGLPNDRFSAERPEGSISTLTIQRTEQRDSAMYRCASSSYRGSETQYFGPGTRLLVL.

The chain carries TRBV2 and TRBJ2-5; the match to TRBD1 covers 8 bases. The CDR3 is 14 amino acids. V lost 7 bases, J lost 1 base, and 5 bases stayed unmatched. Germline CDR1 is SNHLY and CDR2 is FYNNEI. The CDR3 nucleotides are TGTGCCAGCACGACCACAGGGGGCCAAGAGACCCAGTACTTC. Translating it yields CASTTTGGQETQYF.

V is TRBV4-3 and J is TRBJ1-3, with D perhaps matching TRBD1 (5 bases). CDR1 LGHNA and CDR2 YSLEER come from the germline V gene. Trimming removed 8 bases at V and 9 bases at J, with 20 bases between. This CDR3 contains 14 residues. The CDR3 nucleotides are TGCGCCAGCCGGCGCGTGGTTACAGGTCCCACCATATATTTT. This translates into CASRRVVTGPTIYF.

CDR3 in DNA: TGTGCCAGCAGCCACCATGGGACTAGCGGGCGCTCCTACAATGAGCAGTTCTTC. Translation: CASSHHGTSGRSYNEQFF. The rearrangement links TRBV3-1 (or the pseudogene TRBV3-2) to TRBJ2-1, with 12 bases aligning to TRBD2. Germline V gives CDR1 LGHDT, CDR2 YNNKEL (reference sequence). This CDR3 spans 18 amino acids. Trimming cost V 3 bases and J 0 bases; bases outside gene matches: 6.

The chain combines TRBV6-2 or TRBV6-3 with TRBJ2-2, with 9 bases that match TRBD2. The CDR3 totals 15 residues. V lost 6 bases and J lost 5; bases outside the gene matches: 7. Germline V CDR1 and CDR2: MNHEY, SVGEGT. The DNA for the CDR3 is TGTGCCAGCAGCCGGAGCGGGGGGCGAACCGGGGAGCTGTTTTTT. This codes for CASSRSGGRTGELFF.

The chain recombines TRBV5-1 with TRBJ1-6; D is possibly TRBD1 (5 bases). CDR1 is SGHRS and CDR2 is YFSETQ in the germline V gene. CDR3 length: 16 amino acids. The V gene lost 0 bases and the J gene lost 6 bases, with 13 bases spanning the gap. CDR3 nucleotides: TGCGCCAGCAGCTTGGGACAGCACTTTGGTAATTCACCCCTCCACTTT. Protein: CASSLGQHFGNSPLHF.

This clone showed up just a few times. The V and J genes are TRBV19 and TRBJ1-5; 9 nucleotides match TRBD1. Germline lookup yields CDR1 LNHDA and CDR2 SQIVND (reference sequence). This CDR3 has 16 amino acids. V shed 1 base and J 7 bases; nucleotides not matched to a gene: 8. The CDR3 DNA reads as TGTGCCAGTAGTATAGGACAGGGACAGGGTGGACAGCCCCAGCATTTT. This gives the protein CASSIGQGQGGQPQHF.

The CDR3 sequence: CASSGGSLETQYF. Here the CDR3 DNA reads TGCGCCAGCAGTGGGGGCTCCCTGGAGACCCAGTACTTC. V usage is TRBV5-1 and J usage is TRBJ2-5, with D possibly being TRBD1 (6 bases). This CDR3 spans 13 amino acids. In germline, CDR1 is SGHRS, CDR2 YFSETQ. The V end was cut by 5 bases, the J end by 5 bases, with 13 bases between. Full variable domain (remainder filled in from reference TRBV5-1 and TRBJ2-5): KAGVTQTPRYLIKTRGQQVTLSCSPISGHRSVSWYQQTPGQGLQFLFEYFSETQRNKGNFPGRFSGRQFSNSRSEMNVSTLELGDSALYLCASSGGSLETQYFGPGTRLLVL.

The V call is TRBV6-5, the J call TRBJ1-1; a weak D match, TRBD1 (5 bases). Germline lookup yields CDR1 MNHEY and CDR2 SVGAGI. The CDR3 contains 13 residues. V gave up 7 bases and J gave up 7 bases, with 16 bases separating them. In DNA form, the CDR3 reads TGTGCCAGCACCAAATGGCTCGGGGGTGAAGCTTTCTTT. This gives the protein CASTKWLGGEAFF.

The V and J genes are TRBV9 and TRBJ1-1; 7 positions match TRBD1. The CDR3 sequence is 15 residues long. Trimming at V came to 2 bases and at J to 3 bases, leaving 7 bases not matched to a gene. Germline loops: CDR1 SGDLS, CDR2 YYNGEE. As DNA, the CDR3 is TGTGCCAGCAGCGTGACAGGGTATGGAGACACTGAAGCTTTCTTT. Its protein product is CASSVTGYGDTEAFF.

The gene calls are TRBV2 and TRBJ1-5, with 7 positions matching TRBD1. This CDR3 contains 14 residues. Germline loops: CDR1 SNHLY, CDR2 FYNNEI. The V gene end was trimmed by 4 bases and the J gene end by 4 bases; junction bases not matched to a gene: 4. The CDR3 reads CASSGGQTNQPQHF. DNA for the CDR3: TGTGCCAGCAGTGGGGGACAGACTAATCAGCCCCAGCATTTT.

This clone was recorded once. The chain joins TRBV28 to TRBJ1-5; the match to TRBD1 covers 7 bases. The CDR3 extends over 17 amino acids. After removal of 4 bases from V and 0 bases from J, the junction contained 9 bases not matched to a gene. CDR1 MDHEN and CDR2 SYDVKM come from the germline V gene. CDR3 nucleotides: TGTGCCAGCAGTTCCGGACAGGTCCCCTTTAGCAATCAGCCCCAGCATTTT. Its protein is CASSSGQVPFSNQPQHF.